This T cell receptor beta chain was retrieved from a study of tumor-infiltrating lymphocytes in oesophageal squamous cell carcinoma. TCRdb re-derived calls from the PCR reads in MiXCR, one entry per CDR3 protein. The data contain about 15,000 distinct CDR3 sequences, around 48% of them seen just once; the ten biggest clones take up around a fifth. This clonotype has a count of ten or more. CDR1 and CDR2 (germline): SGHKS, YYEKEE (reference sequence). The CDR3 consists of 16 residues. Trimming cost V 6 bases and J 0 bases; bases outside gene matches: 9. The sequencing sample was made of esophageal tumor tissue. This clonotype originated in a male donor with esophageal squamous cell carcinoma. The rearrangement uses TRBV5-5 and TRBJ2-1; 7 bases are a match to TRBD2. DNA for the CDR3: TGTGCCAGCACAAGGTTGGGGGGGAGCTCCTACAATGAGCAGTTCTTC. Its translation is CASTRLGGSSYNEQFF.